These 32 T cell receptor beta chains originate from one sample sequenced in a study of OX40 agonist ivuxolimab in advanced cancers. Sequencing used immunoSEQ multiplex PCR; TCRdb keeps in-frame clones, though not all of them. The profile shows some 74,000 clones, more than 70% of them singletons. The input for sequencing was CD4+ or CD8+ T cells sorted from blood, taken in a trial of the OX40 agonist ivuxolimab. These receptors all come from an adult with an advanced solid tumor such as melanoma, head and neck, liver or kidney cancer.

V is TRBV9 and J is TRBJ2-7; unclear D gene. The CDR3 runs to 13 residues. Trimming left V 0 bases short and J 5 bases short, with 9 bases between. The germline V gene has CDR1 SGDLS and CDR2 YYNGEE. CDR3 region: CASSVGITHEQYF. In nucleotides, the CDR3 is TGTGCCAGCAGCGTAGGAATCACCCACGAGCAGTACTTC.

The V and J genes are TRBV9 and TRBJ1-5; no definite D call. V was cut by 0 bases and J by 9 bases, with 16 bases left in between. This CDR3 spans 15 amino acids. Per the germline V gene, CDR1 is SGDLS and CDR2 is YYNGEE. The CDR3 nucleotides read TGTGCCAGCAGCGTAGCCCCAGGCGAGGTTTGGCCCCAGCATTTT. It is translated as CASSVAPGEVWPQHF. The variable domain in full, with the rest retrieved from reference TRBV9 and TRBJ1-5, is DSGVTQTPKHLITATGQRVTLRCSPRSGDLSVYWYQQSLDQGLQFLIQYYNGEERAKGNILERFSAQQFPDLHSELNLSSLELGDSALYFCASSVAPGEVWPQHFGDGTRLSIL.

This clone was recorded once. The CDR3 here is CSALRQGGTEAFF. The CDR3 DNA sequence: TGCAGCGCCCTAAGACAGGGTGGAACTGAAGCTTTCTTT. The chain uses TRBV29-1 and TRBJ1-1, with 7 bases fitting TRBD1. From germline, CDR1 is SQVTM and CDR2 ANQGSEA. The CDR3 length is 13 residues. V lost 7 bases to trimming and J lost 5 bases; unmatched junction nucleotides: 10.

The chain has TRBV30 and TRBJ1-2; the match to TRBD1 covers 10 bases. Trimming took 1 base from V and 5 from J; bases not matched to a gene: 7. Germline CDR1 and CDR2: GTSNPN and SVGIG (reference sequence). This CDR3 comprises 15 residues. CDR3 protein: CAWSGSTGGAYGYTF. CDR3 nucleotide sequence: TGTGCCTGGAGTGGTTCGACAGGGGGCGCATATGGCTACACCTTC.

The V gene is TRBV2, the J gene TRBJ2-2, with TRBD1 matching 9 bases. The germline V gene encodes CDR1 SNHLY and CDR2 FYNNEI. Trimming cost V 4 bases and J 5 bases; bases outside gene matches: 5. The CDR3 has 15 amino acids. In DNA form, the CDR3 reads TGTGCCAGCAGTGTAGGGACAGGGCTTACCGGGGAGCTGTTTTTT. It specifies CASSVGTGLTGELFF.

CDR3 DNA sequence: TGTGCCAGCAGCTTATCGGGACTAGCTCGGGAGACCCAGTACTTC. Protein: CASSLSGLARETQYF. This rearrangement joins TRBV7-2 to TRBJ2-5; TRBD2 aligns across 9 bases. This CDR3 contains 15 residues. V lost 2 bases and J lost 5; bases outside the gene matches: 6. Germline V gives CDR1 SGHTA, CDR2 FQGNSA.

The chain uses TRBV6-6 and TRBJ2-5; D is unclear. The CDR3 length is 12 residues. In germline, CDR1 is MNHNY, CDR2 SVGAGI (reference sequence). The V end was cut by 2 bases, the J end by 4 bases, with 5 bases between. CDR3 nucleotides: TGTGCCAGCAGTTACGGCGGAGAGACCCAGTACTTC. This translates into CASSYGGETQYF.

This clone was counted only a few times. The chain couples TRBV4-3 to TRBJ2-2; no firm D call. The V gene's germline CDR1 is LGHNA and CDR2 YSLEER. The CDR3 is made up of 16 amino acids. V was shortened by 0 bases and J by 6 bases, with 14 bases between the two germline ends. CDR3 amino acids: CASSQDISGLSGELFF. CDR3 nucleotides: TGCGCCAGCAGCCAAGATATCTCCGGGTTGTCCGGGGAGCTGTTTTTT.

The chain uses TRBV9 and TRBJ2-1, with D perhaps TRBD2 (5 bases). This CDR3 region has 12 residues. The V gene lost 7 bases and the J gene lost 9 bases, with 14 bases spanning the gap. CDR1 is SGDLS, CDR2 YYNGEE, per germline. The CDR3 DNA is TGTGCCAGCTGGAGCGGTTCGGGTGAGCAGTTCTTC. It codes for CASWSGSGEQFF.

This chain joins TRBV7-8 and TRBJ1-5; the D is unclear. With 10 bases removed from V and 5 bases from J, the gap between germline ends came to 12 bases. CDR1 and CDR2 from the germline V gene are SGHVS and FQNEAQ. The CDR3 loop spans 12 amino acids. The CDR3 DNA reads as TGTGCCATCGGAAACAGCTATCAGCCCCAGCATTTT. Translated: CAIGNSYQPQHF.

This clone was picked up a small number of times. The CDR3 DNA is TGTGCCAGCAGCCCACAGGAGGGGCTTGCCACCGGGGAGCTGTTTTTT. The encoded protein is CASSPQEGLATGELFF. The chain combines TRBV7-3 with TRBJ2-2, with D possibly matching TRBD2 (6 bases). The CDR3 is 16 amino acids. From germline, CDR1 is SGHTA and CDR2 FQGTGA. V was clipped by 5 bases and J by 4 bases, with 17 bases between them.

This chain links TRBV6-6 with TRBJ1-5; D unresolved. V was trimmed by 5 bases and J by 7 bases, leaving 15 bases between them. CDR1 is MNHNY and CDR2 is SVGAGI in the germline V gene (reference sequence). There are 14 residues in the CDR3. CDR3 protein: CASSPRTGRQPQHF. Written as DNA, the CDR3 is TGTGCCAGCAGTCCCCGGACGGGCCGGCAGCCCCAGCATTTT.

The chain carries TRBV2 and TRBJ2-1; TRBD1 might be the D (5 bases). Germline CDR1 and CDR2: SNHLY and FYNNEI. The ends were cut back, 4 bases at V and 0 bases at J, with 10 bases in the middle. This CDR3 contains 15 residues. The CDR3 is CASSVQGSSYNEQFF. CDR3 in DNA: TGTGCCAGCAGTGTGCAGGGCAGCTCCTACAATGAGCAGTTCTTC.

This rearrangement joins TRBV14 to TRBJ2-1, with 8 bases lining up with TRBD2. Looked up from germline, CDR1 is SGHDN and CDR2 is FVKESK. V trimming: 4 bases; J trimming: 9 bases; junction bases outside the gene matches: 5. The CDR3 contains 13 residues. The CDR3 nucleotides read TGTGCCAGCAGCCTCCTCCGGGGGGGTGAGCAGTTCTTC. Amino acid sequence: CASSLLRGGEQFF.

The chain is built from TRBV5-1 and TRBJ2-5, with 8 positions matching TRBD2. The CDR3 is made up of 17 amino acids. Germline CDR1 reads SGHRS; CDR2 reads YFSETQ. The J segment lost 5 bases and the V segment lost 1 base, leaving 13 bases of the junction unmatched. As DNA, the CDR3 is TGCGCCAGCAGCTTGAGTCAGATAGGACTAGCTCCGGAGACCCAGTACTTC. Protein: CASSLSQIGLAPETQYF.

The rearrangement joins TRBV21-1 to TRBJ2-7; the table's D call TRBD1 went unverified against the DNA. TRBV21-1 is recorded as a pseudogene. The CDR3 extends over 19 amino acids. Here the CDR3 reads CASSPRGRKQGAGDSEQYF. The CDR3 DNA reads TGTGCCAGCAGCCCAAGGGGCCGAAAACAGGGGGCCGGGGATTCCGAGCAGTACTTC.

The sample holds one count of this clone. The chain has TRBV25-1 and TRBJ2-5; D may match TRBD1 or TRBD2 (5 bases each). Trimming pared 4 bases from V and 2 bases from J, leaving 11 bases between. Germline V gene lookup returns CDR1 MGHDK and CDR2 SYGVNS. This CDR3 contains 14 residues. CDR3 coding DNA: TGTGCCAGCAGTGGGGGGTGGGAACAAGAGACCCAGTACTTC. The encoded protein is CASSGGWEQETQYF.

The chain is built from TRBV5-1 and TRBJ1-6, with D unresolved. The germline V and J ends were trimmed by 5 bases and 8 bases, with 11 bases remaining between them. The CDR3 loop spans 13 amino acids. Germline V gene sequence: CDR1 SGHRS, CDR2 YFSETQ. CDR3 DNA: TGCGCCAGCAGAGGTAAGGTAGATTCACCCCTCCACTTT. This sequence encodes CASRGKVDSPLHF.

The rearrangement uses TRBV2 and TRBJ2-5; 8 bases fit TRBD1. The V and J ends lost 4 bases and 3 bases, in that order; junction bases with no gene match: 10. This CDR3 is built from 16 residues. CDR1 and CDR2 (germline): SNHLY, FYNNEI. The CDR3 sequence is CASSAQGAINEETQYF. The DNA for the CDR3 is TGTGCCAGCAGTGCCCAGGGGGCAATAAACGAAGAGACCCAGTACTTC.

The chain has TRBV7-9 and TRBJ2-3; 10 bases match TRBD1. The CDR3 covers 18 residues. Per the germline V gene, CDR1 is SEHNR and CDR2 is FQNEAQ (reference sequence). The trim removed 3 bases at V and 0 bases at J, leaving 9 bases unmatched. The CDR3 protein is CASSLGQGSGSSTDTQYF. CDR3 coding DNA: TGTGCCAGCAGCTTGGGACAGGGGAGTGGCTCTAGCACAGATACGCAGTATTTT.

V gene TRBV6-6 combines with J gene TRBJ2-7; 11 bases map to TRBD1. V gave up 7 bases and J gave up 9 bases; unmatched junction bases: 5. The CDR3 runs to 12 residues. The germline V gene encodes CDR1 MNHNY and CDR2 SVGAGI (reference sequence). CDR3 sequence (DNA): TGTGCCAGCACGAGGACAGGGGGCTGGCAGTACTTC. This codes for CASTRTGGWQYF.

This clone occurred once. This CDR3 reads CASSQAGQSYEQYF. The CDR3 nucleotides read TGTGCCAGCAGCCAGGCTGGACAGTCCTACGAGCAGTACTTC. V is TRBV4-2 and J is TRBJ2-7; the D gene is possibly TRBD1 (6 bases). With 3 bases removed from V and 1 base from J, the gap between germline ends came to 10 bases. CDR1 and CDR2 (germline): LGHNA, YNFKEQ. The CDR3 runs to 14 residues.

The chain combines TRBV7-9 with TRBJ2-4; 8 nucleotides line up with TRBD1. Germline-derived CDR1 and CDR2 are SEHNR and FQNEAQ (reference sequence). The V segment lost 5 bases and the J segment 1 base; nucleotides outside the gene matches: 16. This CDR3 has 19 amino acids. The CDR3 nucleotides read TGTGCCAGCAGCCCGACCTTCTCGACAGGGGCCTGGGCCAAAAACATTCAGTACTTC. It is translated as CASSPTFSTGAWAKNIQYF.

J is TRBJ2-7 and V is TRBV18; D unclear. The V end was cut by 1 base, the J end by 5 bases, with 9 bases between. Germline V gene data show CDR1 as KGHSH and CDR2 as LQKENI. The CDR3 has 13 residues. In DNA, the CDR3 is TGTGCCAGCTCACCACTCGACCCAAACGAGCAGTACTTC. As protein: CASSPLDPNEQYF.

The chain is built from TRBV30 and TRBJ2-7; D might be TRBD2 (5 bases). The CDR3 is 13 residues long. V gave up 5 bases and J gave up 5 bases, with 16 bases separating them. Germline V CDR1 and CDR2: GTSNPN, SVGIG (reference sequence). The CDR3 DNA sequence: TGTGCCTGGGGCCGCCGGGGTGGCCACGAGCAGTACTTC. This encodes CAWGRRGGHEQYF.

V is TRBV9 and J is TRBJ2-2, with 11 positions matching TRBD2. Germline CDR1 SGDLS, CDR2 YYNGEE. The CDR3 covers 14 residues. V shed 3 bases and J 7 bases; nucleotides not matched to a gene: 2. CDR3 DNA sequence: TGTGCCAGCAGCGGAGGGACTAGCGGCGGGGAGCTGTTTTTT. Translation gives CASSGGTSGGELFF. The full variable domain, its missing parts supplied by reference TRBV9 and TRBJ2-2, is DSGVTQTPKHLITATGQRVTLRCSPRSGDLSVYWYQQSLDQGLQFLIQYYNGEERAKGNILERFSAQQFPDLHSELNLSSLELGDSALYFCASSGGTSGGELFFGEGSRLTVL.

The V and J genes are TRBV7-3 and TRBJ2-2, with TRBD2 matching 13 bases. V trimming: 3 bases; J trimming: 5 bases; junction bases outside the gene matches: 9. The CDR3 runs 18 residues. Germline CDR1 SGHTA, CDR2 FQGTGA. CDR3 region: CASSLWTSGRRSTGELFF. The DNA for the CDR3 is TGTGCCAGCAGCTTGTGGACTAGCGGGAGAAGGAGTACCGGGGAGCTGTTTTTT.

This chain connects TRBV4-3 to TRBJ1-4, with TRBD1 identical over 7 bases. CDR1 and CDR2 (germline): LGHNA, YSLEER. The trim removed 0 bases at V and 0 bases at J, leaving 10 bases unmatched. This CDR3 has 19 residues. The CDR3 reads CASSQEGQISSSTNEKLFF. In DNA, the CDR3 is TGCGCCAGCAGCCAAGAGGGACAGATTAGCTCCTCAACTAATGAAAAACTGTTTTTT.

The rearrangement uses TRBV30 and TRBJ1-4; D remains unclear. The CDR3 covers 14 residues. V lost 8 bases to trimming and J lost 7 bases, with 20 bases between them. Germline-derived CDR1 and CDR2 are GTSNPN and SVGIG (reference sequence). CDR3 DNA sequence: TGTGCCGCATTTTCTGGGAGAGGAGCTGAAAAACTGTTTTTT. Encoded protein: CAAFSGRGAEKLFF.

The V gene is TRBV14, the J gene TRBJ2-3; 10 nucleotides line up with TRBD2. CDR1 SGHDN and CDR2 FVKESK come from the germline V gene. This CDR3 spans 16 amino acids. V lost 6 bases to trimming and J lost 6 bases; unmatched junction nucleotides: 12. CDR3 nucleotides: TGTGCCAGCAGAGGAGAGCGGGAGGGCCTTGCGGATACGCAGTATTTT. It yields the protein CASRGEREGLADTQYF.

This chain uses TRBV30 with TRBJ1-2, with D hard to call. Per germline, CDR1 GTSNPN and CDR2 SVGIG (reference sequence). Trimming shortened V by 4 bases and J by 4 bases, and 16 bases separated the two germline ends. This CDR3 has 14 amino acids. CDR3 nucleotide sequence: TGTGCCTGGACCCCGAGTGGGCCCGCCTATGGCTACACCTTC. Protein: CAWTPSGPAYGYTF.

Turning to this clone: Germline and junction disagree at one end, which may indicate a read error. The chain combines TRBV6-1 with TRBJ2-4, with TRBD2 matching 7 bases. Germline assignment: CDR1 MNHNS and CDR2 SASEGT. The CDR3 is 14 amino acids. Here the CDR3 reads CASSEGLVRNIQYF. For the CDR3, the DNA is TGTGCCAGCAGCGAAGGACTAGTCCGAAACATTCAGTACTTC.